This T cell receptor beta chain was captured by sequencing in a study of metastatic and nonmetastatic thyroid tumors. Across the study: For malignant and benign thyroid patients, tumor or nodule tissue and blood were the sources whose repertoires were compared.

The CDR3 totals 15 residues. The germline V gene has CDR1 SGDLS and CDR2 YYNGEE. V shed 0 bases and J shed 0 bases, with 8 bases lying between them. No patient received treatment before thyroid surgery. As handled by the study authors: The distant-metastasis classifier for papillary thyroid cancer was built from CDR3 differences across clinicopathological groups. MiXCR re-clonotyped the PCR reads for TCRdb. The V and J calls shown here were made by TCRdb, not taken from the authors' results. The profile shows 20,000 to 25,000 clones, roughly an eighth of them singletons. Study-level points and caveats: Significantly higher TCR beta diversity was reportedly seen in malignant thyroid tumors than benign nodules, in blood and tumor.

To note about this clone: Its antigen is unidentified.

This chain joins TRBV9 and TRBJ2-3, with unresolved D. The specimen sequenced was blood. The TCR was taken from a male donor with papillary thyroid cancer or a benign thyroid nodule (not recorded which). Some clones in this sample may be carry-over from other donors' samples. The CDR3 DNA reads TGTGCCAGCAGCGTAGCTATTTATAGCACAGATACGCAGTATTTT. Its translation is CASSVAIYSTDTQYF.